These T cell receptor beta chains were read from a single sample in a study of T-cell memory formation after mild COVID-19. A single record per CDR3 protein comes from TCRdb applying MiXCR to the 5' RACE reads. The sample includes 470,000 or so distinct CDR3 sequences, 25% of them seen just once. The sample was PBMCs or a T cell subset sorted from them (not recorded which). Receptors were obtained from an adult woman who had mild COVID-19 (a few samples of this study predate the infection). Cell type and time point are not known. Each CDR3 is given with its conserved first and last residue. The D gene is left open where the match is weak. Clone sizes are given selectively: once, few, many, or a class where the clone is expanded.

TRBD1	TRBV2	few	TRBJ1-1	TGTGCCAGCAGTGATCGAGACAGGGGGACCACTGAAGCTTTCTTT	CASSDRDRGTTEAFF
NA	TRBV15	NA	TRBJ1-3	TGTGCCACCAGCAGATCCCCAGGGAGATCTGGAAACACCATATATTTT	CATSRSPGRSGNTIYF
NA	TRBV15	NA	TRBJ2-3	TGTGCCACCAGCAGAGGGACTATTAGCACAGATACGCAGTATTTT	CATSRGTISTDTQYF
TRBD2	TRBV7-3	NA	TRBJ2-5	TGTGCCAGCTCTGGGGGAGGGGCGGAAGAGACCCAGTACTTC	CASSGGGAEETQYF
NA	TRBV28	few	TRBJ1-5	TGTGCCAGCATTCCCGACAGGATTAGCAATCAGCCCCAGCATTTT	CASIPDRISNQPQHF
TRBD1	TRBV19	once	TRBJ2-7	TGTGCCAGTAGTAAACTCGGGACAGGGTTTGACGAGCAGTACTTC	CASSKLGTGFDEQYF
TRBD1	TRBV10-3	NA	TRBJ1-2	TGTGCCATTTCAGGGGGAAAGAACTATGGCTACACCTTC	CAISGGKNYGYTF
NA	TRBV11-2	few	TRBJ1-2	TGTGCCAGCAGCCACGACAGCGGTTATGGCTACACCTTC	CASSHDSGYGYTF
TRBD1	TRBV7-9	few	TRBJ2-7	TGTGCCATACCCGGGACAGGGGGCCCCTACGAGCAGTACTTC	CAIPGTGGPYEQYF
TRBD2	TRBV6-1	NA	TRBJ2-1	TGTGCCAGCAGTGATACTCCTAGCGGGAGACTCAATGAGCAGTTCTTC	CASSDTPSGRLNEQFF
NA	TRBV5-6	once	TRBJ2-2	TGTGCCAGCAGCCAGGGGTACGGGGAGCTGTTTTTT	CASSQGYGELFF
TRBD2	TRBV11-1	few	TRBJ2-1	TGTGCCAGCAGCTTGAACGGCGGGCTACTAGCGCCTGCCTACAATGAGCAGTTCTTC	CASSLNGGLLAPAYNEQFF
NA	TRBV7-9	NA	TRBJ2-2	TGTGCCAGCAGCTTACATAGAGGCACCGGGGAGCTGTTTTTT	CASSLHRGTGELFF
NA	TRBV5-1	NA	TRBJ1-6	TGCGCCAGCAGCGTGGACAGAGGAGTTAATTCACCCCTCCACTTT	CASSVDRGVNSPLHF
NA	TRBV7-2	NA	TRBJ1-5	TGTGCCAGCAGCTTAGCGGGGTATTACAATCAGCCCCAGCATTTT	CASSLAGYYNQPQHF
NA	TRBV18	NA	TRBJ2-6	TGTGCCAGCTCACCGGGCATAAGGACTACTGGGGCCAACGTCCTGACTTTC	CASSPGIRTTGANVLTF
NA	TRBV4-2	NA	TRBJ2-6	TGTGCCAGCAGCCAAGGGTCCGTCACTGGGGCCAACGTCCTGACTTTC	CASSQGSVTGANVLTF
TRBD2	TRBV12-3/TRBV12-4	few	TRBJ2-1	TGTGCCAGCAGTTTAGAACTAGCGGGGGGGCCGGGGAATGAGCAGTTCTTC	CASSLELAGGPGNEQFF
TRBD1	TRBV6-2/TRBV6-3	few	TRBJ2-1	TGTGCCAGCAGTTACGGGGGACAGGTCACGAGCTCCTACAATGAGCAGTTCTTC	CASSYGGQVTSSYNEQFF
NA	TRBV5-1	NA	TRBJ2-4	TGCGCCAGCAGCTTGTCATCTAGCGGGACAGGGGAAATACGCGTTCAGTACTTC	CASSLSSSGTGEIRVQYF
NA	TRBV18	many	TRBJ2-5	TGTGCCAGCAGTCCAATGGAGACCCAGTACTTC	CASSPMETQYF
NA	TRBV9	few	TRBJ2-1	TGTGCCAGCAGCGTGGGGGGCGGGCAACCCAATGAGCAGTTCTTC	CASSVGGGQPNEQFF
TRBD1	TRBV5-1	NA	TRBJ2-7	TGCGCCAGCAGTCCGATGCCGGGACAGGGTGGGAGCGAGCAGTACTTC	CASSPMPGQGGSEQYF
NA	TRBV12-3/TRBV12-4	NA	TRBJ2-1	TGTGCCAGCAGTCCACCTCCAACAGGGATGGACAATGAGCAGTTCTTC	CASSPPPTGMDNEQFF
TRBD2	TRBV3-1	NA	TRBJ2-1	TGTGCCAGCAGCCTGGGACTAGCGGGGGTGTATGAGCAGTTCTTC	CASSLGLAGVYEQFF
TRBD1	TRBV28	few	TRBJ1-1	TGTGCCAGCAGTTTCCGGACAGGAAAGAACACTGAAGCTTTCTTT	CASSFRTGKNTEAFF
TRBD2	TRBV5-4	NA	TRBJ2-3	TGTGCCAGCAGCCCGCAAGCTCGACTAGCGGCAGGAGATACGCAGTATTTT	CASSPQARLAAGDTQYF
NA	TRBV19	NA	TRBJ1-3	TGTGCCAGTAGTGCCCCGCGCAGGGGATTTGGAAACACCATATATTTT	CASSAPRRGFGNTIYF
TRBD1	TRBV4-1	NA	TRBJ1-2	TGCGCCAGCAGCCAGGGGGACAGGACCACTTATGGCTACACCTTC	CASSQGDRTTYGYTF
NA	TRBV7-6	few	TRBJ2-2	TGTGCCAGCAGCAGATGGACAGCGAACACCGGGGAGCTGTTTTTT	CASSRWTANTGELFF
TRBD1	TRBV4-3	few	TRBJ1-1	TGCGCCAGCAGCCAAGATACAGGGGAAGTCACTGAAGCTTTCTTT	CASSQDTGEVTEAFF
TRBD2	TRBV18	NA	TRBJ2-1	TGTGCCAGCTCACCACGGCGGGGGGAACACAATGAGCAGTTCTTC	CASSPRRGEHNEQFF
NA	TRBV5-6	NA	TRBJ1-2	TGTGCCAGCAGCCCCGAAGGAGGGTACTATGGCTACACCTTC	CASSPEGGYYGYTF